This T cell receptor (beta chain) came from a study of Graves' ophthalmopathy and Graves' hyperthyroidism (dated by TCRdb to the late 2010s). Describing the broader study: Peripheral blood was collected at initial diagnosis, prior to any treatment. The study used signatures of the TCR beta repertoire to tell Graves' ophthalmopathy apart from Graves' hyperthyroidism and to predict which patients would progress to ophthalmopathy. Once sampling was done, hyperthyroidism patients were given methimazole at a starting dose of 30 mg daily, while ophthalmopathy patients were given high-dose intravenous methylprednisolone. To explore V-J signatures distinguishing ophthalmopathy from hyperthyroidism, a discovery set of more than 95 patients (roughly 42 ophthalmopathy, 55 to 60 stable hyperthyroidism) was enrolled. In several hyperthyroidism patients, the T-cell repertoires found in thyroid tissue were compared with those found in blood. An independent validation cohort comprised roughly 20 hyperthyroidism patients and roughly 15 patients who later progressed from hyperthyroidism to ophthalmopathy. In total, some 140 blood samples were TCR-sequenced: 43 ophthalmopathy, approximately 75 hyperthyroidism and some 17 hyperthyroidism-to-ophthalmopathy patients.

Results and caveats for the whole study, not just this receptor: Ophthalmopathy was separated from stable hyperthyroidism by the 13-signature model with just under 90% sensitivity and about 81% specificity in cross-validation and with 80%/75% in the test set. No statistical method was used to predetermine the sample size, and group allocation was not hidden from the investigators. Most of the expanded thyroid clonotypes with a frequency above 0.001 were also detected in blood, and it was suggested that the thyroid immune response may be reflected by blood repertoires. In validation, the model predicted ophthalmopathy progression with nearly 71% sensitivity and approximately 78% specificity; some 13 predicted patients were CT-confirmed with GO in a median of around 6 months.

Ophthalmopathy patients were characterized by moderately to severely active disease, a Clinical Activity Score of at least 3, a NOSPECS grade of at least 4, and a disease duration under 3 months. Patients with other autoimmune diseases, uncontrolled infections, pregnancy or lactation were excluded. Clinical symptoms, serum thyroxine, TRAb, thyroid ultrasound and orbital computed tomography were used for diagnosis. PBMCs were isolated from more than 8 ml of fresh peripheral blood by Ficoll-Paque density gradient centrifugation. Total RNA was extracted with Trizol reagent and quality-checked on an Agilent 2100 Bioanalyzer. As regards this clonotype: The clone's antigen remains unknown. No base quality values were provided; no much bigger clone lies one nucleotide off.

For repertoire sequencing, TCR beta CDR3 regions were amplified from RNA transcripts. HTBI primers and the Qiagen OneStep RT-PCR kit were used in a first-round RT-PCR, which was followed by a second-round multiplex PCR, size selection and purification. Sequencing of the libraries was carried out on an Illumina HiSeq2000 in paired-end mode with 100 bp reads. The published analysis was carried out like this. SOAPnuke was used to process the reads, removing any read that contained adapters or uncalled bases, had a mean Phred below 15, or lacked an exact match to the constant primer or identifier. High-quality paired reads were merged with COPE v1.2.5. Each unique nucleotide sequence was treated as a clonotype, and MiTCR v1.1 was used to align the clonotypes to the IMGT TRB V, D and J references. Analysis was restricted to V-J combinations with a frequency above 0.0001, which covered 99% to 99.2% of repertoires. For each V-J combination, a TCR clonal expansion and chaos score was defined as F50 clonal expansion divided by the chaos observed in the TCRdist matrix. Welch's t-statistics and random forest were used to reduce the features to approximately 13 V-J combinations, which were then used as input to a naive Bayes classifier. Thyroid-blood repertoire similarity was quantified with the Morisita-Horn index. The public reads were run again by TCRdb, first through fastp at Q25 and then through MiXCR, and only productive beta chains were kept. When rows share a CDR3 protein, they turn into one entry using the most common DNA and genes. None of the V and J calls come from the authors' own analysis; TCRdb made them. For this sample there are 200,000 to 300,000 distinct CDR3 sequences; 45% appear just once. The ten largest make up about half of the sample.

The CDR3 holds 14 amino acids from the cysteine to the phenylalanine. Just the 42-base CDR3 DNA is kept, in frame starting at base 1. V lost 7 bases and J lost 0 bases; the stretch between them is 12 bases long. CDR1 and CDR2 were assigned from the germline V gene as SNHLY and FYNNEI. The V gene is TRBV2 and the J gene is TRBJ1-1; the D segment cannot be called with confidence. The clonotype comes from an adult man with Graves' ophthalmopathy. The sample was peripheral blood. This receptor has the CDR3 CASKWSLMNTEAFF. The DNA is TGTGCCAGCAAGTGGTCTCTGATGAACACTGAAGCTTTCTTT.